The 15 T cell receptor beta chains below come from one sample, sequenced in a study of T cells after yellow fever vaccination. MiXCR, run by TCRdb on the 5' RACE reads, gives a single entry per CDR3 protein. The table records about 27,000 distinct CDR3 sequences, roughly 4.5% of them present only once. Sequencing used PBMCs, either bulk or a sorted T-cell subset (CD4+, CD8+, memory, or dextramer-sorted; not recorded which), obtained on the day of the yellow fever booster vaccination. These receptors all stem from a man aged 18 to 35 who received the YFV17D yellow fever vaccine.

This clonotype was detected ten times or more. CDR3 protein: CASSLGTSGTDTQYF. CDR3 bases: TGTGCCAGCAGCTTAGGGACTAGCGGCACAGATACGCAGTATTTT. The chain combines TRBV11-3 with TRBJ2-3; the match to TRBD2 covers 9 bases. The junction had 0 bases not matched to a gene; V was cut back by 1 base and J by 1 base. The germline CDR1 and CDR2 sequences are SGHNT and YENEEA. CDR3 length equals 15 residues.

This clonotype showed up just a few times. This chain links TRBV5-5 with TRBJ2-3, with D perhaps TRBD2 (6 bases). Trimming removed 3 bases at V and 4 bases at J, with 18 bases between. The germline V gene has CDR1 SGHKS and CDR2 YYEKEE (reference sequence). There are 16 residues in the CDR3. The CDR3 DNA reads TGTGCCAGCAGCTGGAGGGGCCTAGCGTGGTCAGATACGCAGTATTTT. It is translated as CASSWRGLAWSDTQYF. The full variable domain, with the rest looked up from reference TRBV5-5 and TRBJ2-3, is DAGVTQSPTHLIKTRGQQVTLRCSPISGHKSVSWYQQVLGQGPQFIFQYYEKEERGRGNFPDRFSARQFPNYSSELNVNALLLGDSALYLCASSWRGLAWSDTQYFGPGTRLTVL.

This clonotype was seen repeatedly, ten times or more. The chain employs TRBV5-1 and TRBJ2-2; either TRBD1 or TRBD2 may supply D (5 bases each). CDR1 is SGHRS, CDR2 YFSETQ, per germline. Trimming removed 4 bases from V and 6 bases from J, with 22 bases in between. This CDR3 spans 17 amino acids. CDR3 loop: CASSPRLGHGTAGELFF. The DNA of the CDR3 is TGCGCCAGCAGCCCACGCCTTGGGCACGGGACGGCCGGGGAGCTGTTTTTT.

This clonotype was seen many times. This sequence joins TRBV4-3 and TRBJ1-6; D uncertain. CDR1 LGHNA and CDR2 YSLEER come from the germline V gene. CDR3 length: 14 amino acids. V lost 0 bases and J 3 bases, leaving 3 bases between the germline ends. This CDR3 reads CASSQEDYNSPLHF. CDR3 sequence (DNA): TGCGCCAGCAGCCAAGAGGACTATAATTCACCCCTCCACTTT.

Ten or more counts support this clonotype. J is TRBJ2-1 and V is TRBV20-1; 10 bases align to TRBD1. This CDR3 region has 17 residues. V shed 2 bases, J shed 2 bases, and the junction held 9 bases outside the gene matches. Germline V gene lookup returns CDR1 DFQATT and CDR2 SNEGSKA (reference sequence). The CDR3 DNA is TGCAGTGCTAGACCAGGGGACAGGGGTCCTCCCTACAATGAGCAGTTCTTC. Encoded protein: CSARPGDRGPPYNEQFF.

This clonotype was counted at least ten times. The V gene is TRBV7-9, the J gene TRBJ2-7, with a weak D call TRBD2 (5 bases). The V end lost 5 bases, the J end lost 9 bases, and 14 bases lay between the germline ends. The germline CDR1 and CDR2 sequences are SEHNR and FQNEAQ (reference sequence). This CDR3 is 12 amino acids long. The DNA for the CDR3 is TGTGCCAGCAGCCGTGACGAGGGTGGGCAGTACGTC. Amino acids: CASSRDEGGQYV.

This clonotype was seen repeatedly, ten times or more. The chain joins TRBV11-3 to TRBJ2-2; D not certain. The V gene's germline CDR1 is SGHNT and CDR2 YENEEA. Trimming stripped 1 base from V and 4 bases from J, with 1 base between. This CDR3 spans 12 amino acids. The DNA for the CDR3 is TGTGCCAGCAGCTTAGTCACCGGGGAGCTGTTTTTT. It is translated as CASSLVTGELFF.

This clonotype was picked up many times. This chain connects TRBV6-1 to TRBJ2-7, with 9 bases aligning to TRBD2. V was clipped by 10 bases and J by 3 bases; unmatched bases: 7. The CDR3 is 13 amino acids. Per the germline V gene, CDR1 is MNHNS and CDR2 is SASEGT. The CDR3 nucleotides are TGTGCCACCAACAGCGGGGGGTTCTACGAGCAGTACGTC. Its protein product is CATNSGGFYEQYV.

This clonotype was found many times. The rearrangement uses TRBV29-1 and TRBJ1-2; D uncertain. Germline loops: CDR1 SQVTM, CDR2 ANQGSEA. Trimming shortened V by 3 bases and J by 8 bases, and 16 bases separated the two germline ends. The CDR3 runs to 13 residues. CDR3 sequence reads: CSVELYSETGYTF. DNA for the CDR3: TGCAGCGTTGAGTTGTATTCGGAAACGGGCTACACCTTC.

Many counts were recorded for this clonotype. The chain recombines TRBV6-5 with TRBJ2-2; 8 bases fit TRBD2. Germline V CDR1 and CDR2: MNHEY, SVGAGI. Trimming at V came to 0 bases and at J to 6 bases, leaving 6 bases not matched to a gene. The CDR3 consists of 16 residues. The CDR3 sequence is CASSYSSSGGAGELFF. The CDR3 DNA is TGTGCCAGCAGTTACTCGAGCAGCGGGGGTGCCGGGGAGCTGTTTTTT.

This clonotype was found a few times. Written as DNA, the CDR3 is TGTGCCAGTAGTATTGGACTAGCGGGGGTGAGCACAGATACGCAGTATTTT. Translated: CASSIGLAGVSTDTQYF. J is TRBJ2-3 and V is TRBV19; TRBD2 agrees at 13 bases. CDR1 is LNHDA, CDR2 SQIVND, per germline (reference sequence). The CDR3 extends over 17 amino acids. After removal of 3 bases from V and 0 bases from J, the junction contained 3 bases not matched to a gene.

Ten or more counts support this clonotype. The chain has TRBV6-5 and TRBJ2-3; D unresolved. Germline loops: CDR1 MNHEY, CDR2 SVGAGI. This CDR3 comprises 12 residues. V lost 6 bases to trimming and J lost 4 bases, with 8 bases between them. CDR3 in amino acids: CASSRTPDTQYF. CDR3 sequence (DNA): TGTGCCAGCAGCCGAACTCCAGATACGCAGTATTTT.

This clonotype showed up many times. The rearrangement uses TRBV10-3 and TRBJ2-1; 12 bases agree with TRBD2. Germline V gives CDR1 ENHRY, CDR2 SYGVKD. J lost 5 bases, V lost 6 bases, and 8 bases had no gene match. The CDR3 contains 16 residues. The CDR3 sequence is CAIRSPGLAGDNEQFF. In DNA form, the CDR3 reads TGTGCCATCAGATCTCCGGGACTAGCGGGCGACAATGAGCAGTTCTTC.

This clonotype was seen repeatedly, ten times or more. J is TRBJ2-3 and V is TRBV5-6, with 7 bases fitting TRBD2. CDR1 and CDR2 (germline): SGHDT, YYEEEE. The ends lost 0 bases at V and 1 base at J; junction bases unmatched: 2. The CDR3 has 15 residues. CDR3 region: CASSLDAGGTDTQYF. The CDR3 DNA reads as TGTGCCAGCAGCTTGGACGCGGGAGGCACAGATACGCAGTATTTT.

This clonotype has a handful of counts. The V gene is TRBV5-1, the J gene TRBJ2-2; tentatively, D is TRBD1 (6 bases). V lost 4 bases and J 4 bases, leaving 11 bases between the germline ends. The CDR3 covers 14 residues. Per germline, CDR1 SGHRS and CDR2 YFSETQ. CDR3 amino acids: CASSRGQSTGELFF. The CDR3 nucleotides are TGCGCCAGCAGCCGTGGACAGAGCACCGGGGAGCTGTTTTTT.